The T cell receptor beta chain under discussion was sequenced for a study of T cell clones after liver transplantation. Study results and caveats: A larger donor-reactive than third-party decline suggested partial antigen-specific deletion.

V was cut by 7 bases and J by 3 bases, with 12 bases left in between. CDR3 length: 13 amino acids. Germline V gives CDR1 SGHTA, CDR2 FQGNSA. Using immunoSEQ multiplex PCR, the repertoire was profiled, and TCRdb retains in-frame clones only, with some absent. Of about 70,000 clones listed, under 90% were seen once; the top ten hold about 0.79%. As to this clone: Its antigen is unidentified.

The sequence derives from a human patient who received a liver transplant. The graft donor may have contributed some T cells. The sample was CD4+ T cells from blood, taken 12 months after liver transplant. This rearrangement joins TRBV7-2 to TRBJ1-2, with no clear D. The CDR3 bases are TGTGCCAGCACCGTCTTTGGGTACTATGGCTACACCTTC. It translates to CASTVFGYYGYTF.